The 16 T cell receptor beta chains given below trace back to one sample, sequenced in a study of blood T cell repertoires in COVID-19 (dated by TCRdb to 2018 to 2020). The library was prepared using the immunoSEQ multiplex PCR assay. TCRdb provides this immuneACCESS table in a form limited to in-frame rearrangements. Some clones are lacking; in checked studies, under half of them reflect an unresolved V gene, and why the rest are absent is not known. The table for this sample lists 200,000 or so clones; more than 65% of them were counted only once. Approximately 7.9% of the sample lies in the top ten. Sequencing was performed on PBMCs or T cells enriched from blood (not recorded which). The receptor set was obtained from a middle-aged man who had recovered from COVID-19.

This clone was observed once. The chain links TRBV5-1 to TRBJ2-7, with D tentatively TRBD1 (5 bases). Trimming took 7 bases from V and 5 from J, leaving 22 bases between them. The V gene's germline CDR1 is SGHRS and CDR2 YFSETQ. The CDR3 loop spans 15 amino acids. The CDR3 nucleotides are TGCGCCAGCGCTGGGTCGGCAGGGTTGTTAAACGAGCAGTACTTC. The encoded protein is CASAGSAGLLNEQYF. Full variable domain (remainder filled in from reference TRBV5-1 and TRBJ2-7): KAGVTQTPRYLIKTRGQQVTLSCSPISGHRSVSWYQQTPGQGLQFLFEYFSETQRNKGNFPGRFSGRQFSNSRSEMNVSTLELGDSALYLCASAGSAGLLNEQYFGPGTRLTVT.

The chain uses TRBV11-2 and TRBJ2-1; 10 bases align to TRBD2. The CDR3 is 15 amino acids. Germline V gives CDR1 SGHAT, CDR2 FQNNGV. V trimming: 5 bases; J trimming: 9 bases; junction bases outside the gene matches: 10. The CDR3 loop reads CASSKRASGGREQFF. The CDR3 nucleotides are TGTGCCAGCAGCAAAAGGGCTAGCGGGGGCCGTGAGCAGTTCTTC. The entire variable domain, with the rest obtained from reference TRBV11-2 and TRBJ2-1, is as follows: EAGVAQSPRYKIIEKRQSVAFWCNPISGHATLYWYQQILGQGPKLLIQFQNNGVVDDSQLPKDRFSAERLKGVDSTLKIQPAKLEDSAVYLCASSKRASGGREQFFGPGTRLTVL.

This chain links TRBV2 with TRBJ2-5, with 10 bases lining up with TRBD1. With 6 bases clipped from V and 1 base from J, the junction kept 5 bases outside the gene matches. This CDR3 has 15 amino acids. Germline V gives CDR1 SNHLY, CDR2 FYNNEI. The CDR3 is CASRAGQGTQETQYF. The DNA of the CDR3 is TGTGCCAGCAGGGCGGGACAGGGGACCCAAGAGACCCAGTACTTC. The full variable domain, in which reference TRBV2 and TRBJ2-5 provide the parts outside the CDR3, is EPEVTQTPSHQVTQMGQEVILRCVPISNHLYFYWYRQILGQKVEFLVSFYNNEISEKSEIFDDQFSVERPDGSNFTLKIRSTKLEDSAMYFCASRAGQGTQETQYFGPGTRLLVL.

The V and J genes are TRBV18 and TRBJ1-5, with 9 bases fitting TRBD1. Germline CDR1 and CDR2: KGHSH and LQKENI. The junction had 5 bases not matched to a gene; V was cut back by 4 bases and J by 4 bases. The CDR3 runs to 15 residues. This CDR3 reads CASSLDRGRNQPQHF. CDR3 bases: TGTGCCAGCTCACTCGACAGGGGGAGGAATCAGCCCCAGCATTTT. The entire variable domain, with the rest obtained from reference TRBV18 and TRBJ1-5, is as follows: NAGVMQNPRHLVRRRGQEARLRCSPMKGHSHVYWYRQLPEEGLKFMVYLQKENIIDESGMPKERFSAEFPKEGPSILRIQQVVRGDSAAYFCASSLDRGRNQPQHFGDGTRLSIL.

The genes are TRBV4-1 and TRBJ1-6; TRBD1 matches 9 bases. The CDR3 is 16 amino acids. With 1 base clipped from V and 6 bases from J, the junction kept 4 bases outside the gene matches. CDR1 MGHRA and CDR2 YSYEKL come from the germline V gene. The CDR3 protein is CASSQVSGQGNSPLHF. The CDR3 nucleotides read TGCGCCAGCAGCCAAGTTTCGGGACAGGGTAATTCACCCCTCCACTTT.

The table lists this clone with a count of one. This rearrangement joins TRBV10-1 to TRBJ2-2; TRBD2 matches at 12 bases. The germline V gene has CDR1 WNHNN and CDR2 SYGVQD (reference sequence). This CDR3 is built from 15 residues. V was clipped by 6 bases and J by 6 bases; unmatched bases: 5. The chain's CDR3 is CASSPTSGGSGELFF. CDR3 sequence (DNA): TGCGCCAGCAGCCCGACTAGCGGGGGATCCGGGGAGCTGTTTTTT.

V gene TRBV7-9 combines with J gene TRBJ1-5, with a possible D match to TRBD1 (6 bases). The V end lost 6 bases, the J end lost 4 bases, and 13 bases lay between the germline ends. CDR1 is SEHNR, CDR2 FQNEAQ, per germline (reference sequence). CDR3 length: 14 amino acids. CDR3 region: CASSHGQLNQPQHF. The CDR3 DNA follows: TGTGCCAGCAGTCACGGACAGCTAAATCAGCCCCAGCATTTT.

The chain has TRBV18 and TRBJ1-1; D is unclear. Trimming pared 2 bases from V and 3 bases from J, leaving 13 bases between. The CDR3 loop spans 15 amino acids. Per the germline V gene, CDR1 is KGHSH and CDR2 is LQKENI. CDR3 amino acids: CASSPLGVGDTEAFF. DNA for the CDR3: TGTGCCAGCTCACCATTGGGTGTCGGAGACACTGAAGCTTTCTTT.

The V and J genes are TRBV4-2 and TRBJ1-3; D ambiguous. The ends were cut back, 5 bases at V and 4 bases at J, with 6 bases in the middle. Germline V gene lookup returns CDR1 LGHNA and CDR2 YNFKEQ. CDR3 length: 12 amino acids. The CDR3 loop reads CASSETGNTIYF. CDR3 coding DNA: TGTGCCAGCAGCGAAACAGGAAACACCATATATTTT.

The rearrangement uses TRBV6-5 and TRBJ2-1; TRBD2 aligns across 7 bases. With V trimmed by 5 bases and J by 12 bases, 16 bases remained unmatched. Per the germline V gene, CDR1 is MNHEY and CDR2 is SVGAGI. The CDR3 contains 15 residues. The CDR3 DNA is TGTGCCAGCAGTCGTAAAGCGGGGCACGGTTCCGGGCAGTTCTTC. Protein product: CASSRKAGHGSGQFF.

The V gene is TRBV2, the J gene TRBJ1-2; possible D gene TRBD1, 6 bases. The V end was cut by 4 bases, the J end by 4 bases, with 10 bases between. The CDR3 totals 13 residues. Germline values: CDR1 SNHLY, CDR2 FYNNEI. CDR3 residues: CASSVGQLYGYTF. CDR3 nucleotide sequence: TGTGCCAGCAGTGTAGGACAGCTCTATGGCTACACCTTC.

V usage is TRBV24-1 and J usage is TRBJ1-2; tentative D call: TRBD1 (6 bases). V was cut by 7 bases and J by 2 bases, with 13 bases left in between. This CDR3 contains 14 residues. Per germline, CDR1 KGHDR and CDR2 SFDVKD. In nucleotides, the CDR3 is TGTGCCACCAGCCCTCCGGGGGGCAACTATGGCTACACCTTC. Its protein product is CATSPPGGNYGYTF.

The genes are TRBV7-8 and TRBJ1-5; TRBD1 might be the D (5 bases). CDR3 length: 16 residues. Germline V gene sequence: CDR1 SGHVS, CDR2 FQNEAQ. V was clipped by 3 bases and J by 2 bases, with 14 bases between them. As DNA, the CDR3 is TGTGCCAGCAGCTTCAACAGGTTATATGGCAATCAGCCCCAGCATTTT. Protein sequence: CASSFNRLYGNQPQHF.

The V call is TRBV7-9, the J call TRBJ2-3; D not resolved. Between the trimmed V and J ends, which lost 3 bases and 2 bases, there was a span of 9 bases. This CDR3 comprises 14 residues. CDR1 is SEHNR, CDR2 FQNEAQ, per germline (reference sequence). This CDR3 is CASSFGSPTDTQYF. DNA of the CDR3: TGTGCCAGCAGCTTCGGGTCCCCCACAGATACGCAGTATTTT.

This clone was seen only a few times. The rearrangement joins TRBV28 to TRBJ1-1; D gene ambiguous. The V end was cut by 2 bases, the J end by 14 bases, with 15 bases between. There are 12 residues in the CDR3. In germline, CDR1 is MDHEN, CDR2 SYDVKM. The CDR3: CASSLIQVRLFF. The CDR3 DNA reads TGTGCCAGCAGTTTAATTCAGGTTAGACTATTCTTT.

This clone was picked up a small number of times. V gene TRBV7-6 combines with J gene TRBJ1-3, with D possibly matching TRBD1 (5 bases). This CDR3 is 16 amino acids long. CDR1 and CDR2 from the germline V gene are SGHVS and FNYEAQ. V lost 4 bases to trimming and J lost 0 bases, with 13 bases between them. Here the CDR3 reads CASSSGGANSGNTIYF. DNA for the CDR3: TGTGCCAGCAGCTCGGGAGGGGCGAACTCTGGAAACACCATATATTTT.